This T cell receptor (beta chain) was obtained from a study of shared T cell receptors in the human thymus. Some clones are missing from TCRdb's copy, which holds only in-frame ones; the method was immunoSEQ multiplex PCR. The sample lists hundreds of thousands of clones, around 87% occurring once. CDR3 length: 17 amino acids. CDR1 ENHRY and CDR2 SYGVKD come from the germline V gene. With 3 bases clipped from V and 0 bases from J, the junction kept 5 bases outside the gene matches. The sample was also reused in another study, on human thymus T cells. In that study: Thymus specimens were resections from corrective heart surgery.

The sequenced sample consisted of thymocytes. This clonotype was sampled from a boy in the first two years of life with a congenital heart defect. The chain carries TRBV10-3 and TRBJ1-5; TRBD1 matches 10 bases. CDR3 DNA sequence: TGTGCCATCAGTGATGAGGACAGGGGGGTTAGCAATCAGCCCCAGCATTTT. Translating it yields CAISDEDRGVSNQPQHF.